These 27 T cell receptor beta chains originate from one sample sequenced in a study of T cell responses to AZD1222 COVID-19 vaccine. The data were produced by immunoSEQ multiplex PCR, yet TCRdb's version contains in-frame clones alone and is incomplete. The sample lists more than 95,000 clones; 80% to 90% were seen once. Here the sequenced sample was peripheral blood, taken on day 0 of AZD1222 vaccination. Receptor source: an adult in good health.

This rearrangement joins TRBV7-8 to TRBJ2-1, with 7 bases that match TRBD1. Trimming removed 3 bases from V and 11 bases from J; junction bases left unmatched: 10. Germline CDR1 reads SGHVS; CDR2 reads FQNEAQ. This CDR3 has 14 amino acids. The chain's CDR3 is CASSLGTDTEKQFF. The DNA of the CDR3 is TGTGCCAGCAGCTTGGGGACAGATACAGAAAAGCAGTTCTTC.

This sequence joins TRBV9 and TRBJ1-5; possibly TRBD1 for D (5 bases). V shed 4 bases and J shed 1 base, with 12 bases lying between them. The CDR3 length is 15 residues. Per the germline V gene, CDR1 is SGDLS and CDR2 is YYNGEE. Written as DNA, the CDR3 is TGTGCCAGCAGCTCCGGCTGGGGCAGCAATCAGCCCCAGCATTTT. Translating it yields CASSSGWGSNQPQHF.

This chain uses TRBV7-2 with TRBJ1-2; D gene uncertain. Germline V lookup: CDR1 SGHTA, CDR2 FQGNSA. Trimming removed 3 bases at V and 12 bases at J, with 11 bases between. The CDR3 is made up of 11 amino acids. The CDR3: CASSLFRINTF. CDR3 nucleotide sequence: TGTGCCAGCAGCTTGTTCAGAATTAACACCTTC.

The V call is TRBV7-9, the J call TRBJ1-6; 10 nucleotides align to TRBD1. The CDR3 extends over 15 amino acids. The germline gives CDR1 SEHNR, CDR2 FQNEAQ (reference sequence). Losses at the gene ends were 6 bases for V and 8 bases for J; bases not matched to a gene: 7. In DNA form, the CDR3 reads TGTGCCAGCAGACGTTCCGGGACAGGGGATTCACCCCTCCACTTT. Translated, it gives CASRRSGTGDSPLHF.

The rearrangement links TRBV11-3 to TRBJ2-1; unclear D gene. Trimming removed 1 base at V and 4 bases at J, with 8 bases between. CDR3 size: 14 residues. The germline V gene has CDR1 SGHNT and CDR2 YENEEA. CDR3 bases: TGTGCCAGCAGCTTAGGGGCAGAGTACAATGAGCAGTTCTTC. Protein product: CASSLGAEYNEQFF. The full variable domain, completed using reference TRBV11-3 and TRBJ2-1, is EAGVVQSPRYKIIEKKQPVAFWCNPISGHNTLYWYLQNLGQGPELLIRYENEEAVDDSQLPKDRFSAERLKGVDSTLKIQPAELGDSAVYLCASSLGAEYNEQFFGPGTRLTVL.

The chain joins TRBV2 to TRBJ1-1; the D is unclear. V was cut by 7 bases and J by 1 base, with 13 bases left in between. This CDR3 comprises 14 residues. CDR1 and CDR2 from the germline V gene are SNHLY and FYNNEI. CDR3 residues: CASTFVGENTEAFF. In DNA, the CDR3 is TGTGCCAGCACGTTCGTTGGGGAGAACACTGAAGCTTTCTTT.

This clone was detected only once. This CDR3 is CASSPERVSGTEAFF. The DNA of the CDR3 is TGTGCCAGCTCACCAGAGAGGGTGTCAGGGACTGAAGCTTTCTTT. This sequence joins TRBV18 and TRBJ1-1, with D perhaps matching TRBD1 (5 bases). V was cut by 2 bases and J by 5 bases, with 15 bases left in between. This CDR3 has 15 residues. Germline CDR1 reads KGHSH; CDR2 reads LQKENI.

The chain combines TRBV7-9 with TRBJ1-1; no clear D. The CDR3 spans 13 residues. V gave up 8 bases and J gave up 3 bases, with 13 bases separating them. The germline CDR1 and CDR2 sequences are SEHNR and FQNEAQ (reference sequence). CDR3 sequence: CASSWEGDTEAFF. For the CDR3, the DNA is TGTGCCAGCTCCTGGGAGGGAGACACTGAAGCTTTCTTT. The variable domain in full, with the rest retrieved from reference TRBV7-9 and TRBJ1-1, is DTGVSQNPRHKITKRGQNVTFRCDPISEHNRLYWYRQTLGQGPEFLTYFQNEAQLEKSRLLSDRFSAERPKGSFSTLEIQRTEQGDSAMYLCASSWEGDTEAFFGQGTRLTVV.

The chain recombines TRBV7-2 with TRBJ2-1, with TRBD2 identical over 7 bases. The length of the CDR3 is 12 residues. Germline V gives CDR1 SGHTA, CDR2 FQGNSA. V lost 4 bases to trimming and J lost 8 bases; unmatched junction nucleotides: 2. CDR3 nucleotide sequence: TGTGCCAGCAGCTCGGCGGGGGATGAGCAGTTCTTC. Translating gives CASSSAGDEQFF.

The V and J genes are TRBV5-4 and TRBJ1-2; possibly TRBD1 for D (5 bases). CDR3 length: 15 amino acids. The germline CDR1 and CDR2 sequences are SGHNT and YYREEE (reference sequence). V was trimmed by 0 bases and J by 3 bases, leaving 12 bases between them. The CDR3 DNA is TGTGCCAGCAGCTTGGCAGGGAGAGGCGACTATGGCTACACCTTC. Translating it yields CASSLAGRGDYGYTF. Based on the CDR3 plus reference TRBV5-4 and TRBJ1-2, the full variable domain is ETGVTQSPTHLIKTRGQQVTLRCSSQSGHNTVSWYQQALGQGPQFIFQYYREEENGRGNFPPRFSGLQFPNYSSELNVNALELDDSALYLCASSLAGRGDYGYTFGSGTRLTVV.

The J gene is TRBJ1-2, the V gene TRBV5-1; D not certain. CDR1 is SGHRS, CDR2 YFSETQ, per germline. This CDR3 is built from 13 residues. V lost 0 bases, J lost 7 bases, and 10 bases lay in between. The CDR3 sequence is CASSLALESGYTF. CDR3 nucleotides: TGCGCCAGCAGCTTGGCTCTGGAAAGTGGCTACACCTTC.

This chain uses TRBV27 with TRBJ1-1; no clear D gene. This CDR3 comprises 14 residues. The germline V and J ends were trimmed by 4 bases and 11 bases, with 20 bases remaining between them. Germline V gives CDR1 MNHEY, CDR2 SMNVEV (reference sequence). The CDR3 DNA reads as TGTGCCAGCAGTTGGGATAGCCTTTGGGGAGGTGCTTTCTTT. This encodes CASSWDSLWGGAFF.

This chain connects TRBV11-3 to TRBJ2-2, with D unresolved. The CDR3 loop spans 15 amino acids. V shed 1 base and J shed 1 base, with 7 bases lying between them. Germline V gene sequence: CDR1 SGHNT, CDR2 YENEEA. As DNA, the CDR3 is TGTGCCAGCAGCTTAGCAACCGGGAACACCGGGGAGCTGTTTTTT. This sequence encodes CASSLATGNTGELFF. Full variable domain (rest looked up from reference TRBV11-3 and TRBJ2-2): EAGVVQSPRYKIIEKKQPVAFWCNPISGHNTLYWYLQNLGQGPELLIRYENEEAVDDSQLPKDRFSAERLKGVDSTLKIQPAELGDSAVYLCASSLATGNTGELFFGEGSRLTVL.

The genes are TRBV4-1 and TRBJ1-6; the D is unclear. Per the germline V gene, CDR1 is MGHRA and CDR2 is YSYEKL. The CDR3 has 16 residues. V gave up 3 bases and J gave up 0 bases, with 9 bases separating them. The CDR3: CASSQAGSSYNSPLHF. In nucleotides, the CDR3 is TGCGCCAGCAGCCAGGCTGGGAGCTCCTATAATTCACCCCTCCACTTT.

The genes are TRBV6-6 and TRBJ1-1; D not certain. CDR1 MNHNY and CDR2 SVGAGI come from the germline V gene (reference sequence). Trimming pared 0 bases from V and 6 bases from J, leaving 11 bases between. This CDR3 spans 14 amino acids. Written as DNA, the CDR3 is TGTGCCAGCAGTTACTCGAGCGGGAGGGCTGAAGCTTTCTTT. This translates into CASSYSSGRAEAFF.

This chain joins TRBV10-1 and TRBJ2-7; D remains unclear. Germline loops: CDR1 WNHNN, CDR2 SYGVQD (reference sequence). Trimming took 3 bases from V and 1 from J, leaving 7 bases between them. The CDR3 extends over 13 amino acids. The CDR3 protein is CASSDTWSYEQYF. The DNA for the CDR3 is TGCGCCAGCAGTGACACCTGGTCCTACGAGCAGTACTTC.

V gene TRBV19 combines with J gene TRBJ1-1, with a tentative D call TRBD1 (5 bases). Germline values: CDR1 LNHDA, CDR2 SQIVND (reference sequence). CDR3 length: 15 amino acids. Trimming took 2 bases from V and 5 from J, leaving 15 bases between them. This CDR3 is CASSIIQGGGTEAFF. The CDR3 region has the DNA TGTGCCAGTAGTATAATCCAGGGTGGAGGTACTGAAGCTTTCTTT.

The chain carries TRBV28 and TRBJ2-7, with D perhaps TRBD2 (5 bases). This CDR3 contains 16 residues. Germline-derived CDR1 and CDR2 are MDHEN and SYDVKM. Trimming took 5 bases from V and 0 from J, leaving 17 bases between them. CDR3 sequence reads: CASSAPGSANSYEQYF. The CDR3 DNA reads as TGTGCCAGCAGTGCCCCGGGTAGCGCGAACTCCTACGAGCAGTACTTC.

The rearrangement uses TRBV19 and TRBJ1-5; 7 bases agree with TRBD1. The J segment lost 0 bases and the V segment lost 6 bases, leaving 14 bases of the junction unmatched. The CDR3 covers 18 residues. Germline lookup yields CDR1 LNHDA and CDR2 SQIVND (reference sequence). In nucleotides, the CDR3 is TGTGCCAGTAGCCGACAGGGCCTACGGCCAGATAGCAATCAGCCCCAGCATTTT. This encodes CASSRQGLRPDSNQPQHF.

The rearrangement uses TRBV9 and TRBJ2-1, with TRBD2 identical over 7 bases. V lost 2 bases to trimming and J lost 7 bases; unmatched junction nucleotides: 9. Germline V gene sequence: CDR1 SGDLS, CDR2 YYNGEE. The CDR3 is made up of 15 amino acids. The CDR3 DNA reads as TGTGCCAGCAGCGTGGGAGGGGATGTGAGGAATGAGCAGTTCTTC. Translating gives CASSVGGDVRNEQFF.

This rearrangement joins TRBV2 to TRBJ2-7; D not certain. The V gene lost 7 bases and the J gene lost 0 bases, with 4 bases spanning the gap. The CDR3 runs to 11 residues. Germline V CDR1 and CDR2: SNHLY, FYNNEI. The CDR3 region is CASKTSYEQYF. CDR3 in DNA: TGTGCCAGCAAAACCTCCTACGAGCAGTACTTC. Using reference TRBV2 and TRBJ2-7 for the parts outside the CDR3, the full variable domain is EPEVTQTPSHQVTQMGQEVILRCVPISNHLYFYWYRQILGQKVEFLVSFYNNEISEKSEIFDDQFSVERPDGSNFTLKIRSTKLEDSAMYFCASKTSYEQYFGPGTRLTVT.

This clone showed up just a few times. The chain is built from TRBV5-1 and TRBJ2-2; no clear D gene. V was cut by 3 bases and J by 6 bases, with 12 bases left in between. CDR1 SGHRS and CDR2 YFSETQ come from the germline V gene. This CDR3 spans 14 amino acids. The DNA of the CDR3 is TGCGCCAGCAGCTCCTCCCTTGAGGCCGGGGAGCTGTTTTTT. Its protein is CASSSSLEAGELFF.

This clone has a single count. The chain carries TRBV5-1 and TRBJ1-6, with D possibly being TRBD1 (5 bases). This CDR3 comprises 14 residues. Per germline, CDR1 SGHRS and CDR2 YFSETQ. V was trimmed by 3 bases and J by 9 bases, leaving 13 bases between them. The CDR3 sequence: CASSSQGLSSPLHF. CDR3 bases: TGCGCCAGCAGCTCCCAGGGCCTAAGTTCACCCCTCCACTTT.

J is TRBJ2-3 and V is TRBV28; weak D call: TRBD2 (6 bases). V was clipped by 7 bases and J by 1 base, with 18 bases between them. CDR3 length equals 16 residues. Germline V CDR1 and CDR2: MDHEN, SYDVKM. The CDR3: CASTQGIADRTDTQYF. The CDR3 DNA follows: TGTGCCAGCACCCAGGGAATAGCGGACCGCACAGATACGCAGTATTTT.

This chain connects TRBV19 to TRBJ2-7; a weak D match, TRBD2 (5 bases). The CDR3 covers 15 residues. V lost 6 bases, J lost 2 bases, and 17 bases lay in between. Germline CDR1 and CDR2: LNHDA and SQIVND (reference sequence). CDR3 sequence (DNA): TGTGCCAGTAGCACCGGGAACCCCCCCGCCTACGAGCAGTACTTC. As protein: CASSTGNPPAYEQYF.

CDR3 coding DNA: TGTGCCAGCAGCTTAGGCCGGAGGGGCCTTGGCGAGCAGTACTTC. It translates to CASSLGRRGLGEQYF. The genes are TRBV13 and TRBJ2-7, with TRBD2 as a possible D gene (6 bases). Per the germline V gene, CDR1 is PRHDT and CDR2 is FYEKMQ (reference sequence). This CDR3 contains 15 residues. Trimming removed 0 bases at V and 6 bases at J, with 15 bases between. The variable domain in full, with the rest retrieved from reference TRBV13 and TRBJ2-7, is AAGVIQSPRHLIKEKRETATLKCYPIPRHDTVYWYQQGPGQDPQFLISFYEKMQSDKGSIPDRFSAQQFSDYHSELNMSSLELGDSALYFCASSLGRRGLGEQYFGPGTRLTVT.

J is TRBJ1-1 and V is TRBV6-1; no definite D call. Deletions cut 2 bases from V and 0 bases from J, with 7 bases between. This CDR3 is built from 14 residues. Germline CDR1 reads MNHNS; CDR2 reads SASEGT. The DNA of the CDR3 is TGTGCCAGCAGTGAACCTGGTTTGAACACTGAAGCTTTCTTT. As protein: CASSEPGLNTEAFF.